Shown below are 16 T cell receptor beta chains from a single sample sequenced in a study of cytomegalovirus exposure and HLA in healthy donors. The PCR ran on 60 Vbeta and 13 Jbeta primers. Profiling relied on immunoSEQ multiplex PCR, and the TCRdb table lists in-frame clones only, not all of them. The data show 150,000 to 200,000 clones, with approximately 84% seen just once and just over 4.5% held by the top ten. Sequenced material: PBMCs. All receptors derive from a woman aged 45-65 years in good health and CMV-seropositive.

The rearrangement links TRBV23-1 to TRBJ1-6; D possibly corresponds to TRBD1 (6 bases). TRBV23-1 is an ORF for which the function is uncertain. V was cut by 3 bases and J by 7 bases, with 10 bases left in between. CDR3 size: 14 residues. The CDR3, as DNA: TGCGCCAGCAGTCAGGACAGTAGAAATTCACCCCTCCACTTT. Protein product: CASSQDSRNSPLHF.

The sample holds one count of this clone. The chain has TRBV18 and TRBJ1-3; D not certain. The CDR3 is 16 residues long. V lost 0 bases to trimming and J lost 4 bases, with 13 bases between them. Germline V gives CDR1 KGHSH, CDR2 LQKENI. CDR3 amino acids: CASSPPGPITGNTIYF. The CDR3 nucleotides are TGTGCCAGCTCACCACCGGGCCCCATCACCGGAAACACCATATATTTT.

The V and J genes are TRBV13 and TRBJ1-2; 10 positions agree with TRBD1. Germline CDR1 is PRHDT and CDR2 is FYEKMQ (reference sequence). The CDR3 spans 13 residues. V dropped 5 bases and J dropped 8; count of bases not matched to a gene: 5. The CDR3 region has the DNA TGTGCCAGCAGCCTTGGACAGGGGGGAGGCTACACCTTC. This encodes CASSLGQGGGYTF.

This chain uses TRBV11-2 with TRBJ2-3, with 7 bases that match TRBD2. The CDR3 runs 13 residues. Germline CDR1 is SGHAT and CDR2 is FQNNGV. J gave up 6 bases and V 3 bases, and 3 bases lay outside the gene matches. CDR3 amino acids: CASSLGGTDTQYF. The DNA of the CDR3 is TGTGCCAGCAGCTTGGGGGGGACCGATACGCAGTATTTT.

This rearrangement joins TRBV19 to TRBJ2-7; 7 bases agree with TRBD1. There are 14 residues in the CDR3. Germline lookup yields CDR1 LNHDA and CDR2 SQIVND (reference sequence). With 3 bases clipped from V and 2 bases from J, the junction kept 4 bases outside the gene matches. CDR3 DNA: TGTGCCAGTAGTATTTGGGACAGAGCCTACGAGCAGTACTTC. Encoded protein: CASSIWDRAYEQYF. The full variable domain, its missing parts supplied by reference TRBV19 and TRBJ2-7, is DGGITQSPKYLFRKEGQNVTLSCEQNLNHDAMYWYRQDPGQGLRLIYYSQIVNDFQKGDIAEGYSVSREKKESFPLTVTSAQKNPTAFYLCASSIWDRAYEQYFGPGTRLTVT.

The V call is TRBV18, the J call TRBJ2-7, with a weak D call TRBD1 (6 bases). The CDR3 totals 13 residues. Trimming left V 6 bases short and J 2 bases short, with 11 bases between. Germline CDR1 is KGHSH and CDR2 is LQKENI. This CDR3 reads CASSVQGAYEQYF. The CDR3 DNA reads TGTGCCAGCTCCGTACAGGGAGCCTACGAGCAGTACTTC.

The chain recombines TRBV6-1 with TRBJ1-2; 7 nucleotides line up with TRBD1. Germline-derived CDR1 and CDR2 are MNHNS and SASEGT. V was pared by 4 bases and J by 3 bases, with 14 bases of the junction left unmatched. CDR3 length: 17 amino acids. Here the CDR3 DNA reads TGTGCCAGCAGTGGTACTATTGGGACAGATGGCCACTATGGCTACACCTTC. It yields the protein CASSGTIGTDGHYGYTF.

The CDR3 spells CASSPGGRGSGNTIYF. The CDR3 DNA reads TGCGCCAGCAGTCCGGGGGGGAGAGGTTCTGGAAACACCATATATTTT. The rearrangement joins TRBV23-1 to TRBJ1-3; weak D call: TRBD1 (5 bases). TRBV23-1 is labeled an ORF, and its function is uncertain. The V and J ends lost 4 bases and 1 base respectively, with 14 bases between them. The CDR3 sequence is 16 residues long.

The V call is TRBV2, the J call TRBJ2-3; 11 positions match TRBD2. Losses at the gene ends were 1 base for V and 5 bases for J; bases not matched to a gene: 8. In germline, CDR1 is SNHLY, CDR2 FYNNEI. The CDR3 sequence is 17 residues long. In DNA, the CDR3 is TGTGCCAGCAGTGAAGGGGAACTAGCGGGAGTTGTAGATACGCAGTATTTT. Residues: CASSEGELAGVVDTQYF.

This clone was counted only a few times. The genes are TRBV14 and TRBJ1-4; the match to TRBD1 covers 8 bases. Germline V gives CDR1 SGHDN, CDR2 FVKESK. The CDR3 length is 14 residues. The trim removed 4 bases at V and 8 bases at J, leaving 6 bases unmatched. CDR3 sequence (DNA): TGTGCCAGCAGCCCTCGGACAGGGAGAGAAAAACTGTTTTTT. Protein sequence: CASSPRTGREKLFF.

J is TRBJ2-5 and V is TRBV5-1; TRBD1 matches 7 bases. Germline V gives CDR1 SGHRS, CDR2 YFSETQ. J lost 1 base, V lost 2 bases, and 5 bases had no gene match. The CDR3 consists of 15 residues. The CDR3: CASSLIPGGQETQYF. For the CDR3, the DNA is TGCGCCAGCAGCTTAATACCAGGGGGCCAAGAGACCCAGTACTTC.

CDR3 bases: TGTGCCACCGGAGGGGACAGGGGGACTTATACGCAGTATTTT. The encoded protein is CATGGDRGTYTQYF. The J gene is TRBJ2-3, the V gene TRBV15, with 11 bases aligning to TRBD1. Germline V CDR1 and CDR2: LNHNV, YYDKDF (reference sequence). This CDR3 has 14 amino acids. V dropped 8 bases and J dropped 7; count of bases not matched to a gene: 8.

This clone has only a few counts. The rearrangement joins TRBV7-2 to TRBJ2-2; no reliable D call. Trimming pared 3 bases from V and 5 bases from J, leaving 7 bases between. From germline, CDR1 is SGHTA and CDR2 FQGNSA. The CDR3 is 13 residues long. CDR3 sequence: CASSFTTTGELFF. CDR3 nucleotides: TGTGCCAGCAGCTTCACGACTACCGGGGAGCTGTTTTTT.

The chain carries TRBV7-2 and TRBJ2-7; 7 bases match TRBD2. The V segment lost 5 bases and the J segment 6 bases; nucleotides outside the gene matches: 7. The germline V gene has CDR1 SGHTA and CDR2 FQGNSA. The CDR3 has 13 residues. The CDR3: CASSAGLVFEQYF. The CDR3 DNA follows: TGTGCCAGCAGCGCCGGACTAGTTTTCGAGCAGTACTTC.

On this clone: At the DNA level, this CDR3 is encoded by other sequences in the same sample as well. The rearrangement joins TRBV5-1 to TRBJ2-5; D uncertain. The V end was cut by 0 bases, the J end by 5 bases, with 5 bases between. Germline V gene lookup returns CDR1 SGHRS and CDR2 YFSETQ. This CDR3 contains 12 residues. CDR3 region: CASSLARETQYF. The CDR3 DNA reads TGCGCCAGCAGCTTGGCTCGGGAGACCCAGTACTTC.

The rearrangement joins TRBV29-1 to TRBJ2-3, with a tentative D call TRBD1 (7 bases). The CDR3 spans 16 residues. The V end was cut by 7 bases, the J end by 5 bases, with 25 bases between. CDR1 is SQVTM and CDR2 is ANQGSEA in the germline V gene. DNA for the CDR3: TGCAGCGGGGATGGAGGACAGGAGGGCTTGGGAGATACGCAGTATTTT. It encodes CSGDGGQEGLGDTQYF.